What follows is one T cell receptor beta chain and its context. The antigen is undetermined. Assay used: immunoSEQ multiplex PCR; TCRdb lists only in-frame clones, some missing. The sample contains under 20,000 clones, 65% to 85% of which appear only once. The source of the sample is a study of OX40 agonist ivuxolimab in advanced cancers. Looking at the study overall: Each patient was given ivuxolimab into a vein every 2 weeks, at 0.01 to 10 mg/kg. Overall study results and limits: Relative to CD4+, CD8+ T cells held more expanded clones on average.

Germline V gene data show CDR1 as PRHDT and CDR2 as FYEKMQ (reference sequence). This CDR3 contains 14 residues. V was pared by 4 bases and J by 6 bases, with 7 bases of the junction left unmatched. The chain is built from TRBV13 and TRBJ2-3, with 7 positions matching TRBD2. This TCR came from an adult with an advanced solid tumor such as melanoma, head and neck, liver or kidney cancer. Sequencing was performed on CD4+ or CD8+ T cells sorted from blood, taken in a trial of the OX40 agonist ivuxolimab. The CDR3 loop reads CASSSGGLVDTQYF. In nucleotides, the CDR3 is TGTGCCAGCAGCTCCGGGGGGTTAGTTGATACGCAGTATTTT. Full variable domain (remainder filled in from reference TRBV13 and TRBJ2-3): AAGVIQSPRHLIKEKRETATLKCYPIPRHDTVYWYQQGPGQDPQFLISFYEKMQSDKGSIPDRFSAQQFSDYHSELNMSSLELGDSALYFCASSSGGLVDTQYFGPGTRLTVL.